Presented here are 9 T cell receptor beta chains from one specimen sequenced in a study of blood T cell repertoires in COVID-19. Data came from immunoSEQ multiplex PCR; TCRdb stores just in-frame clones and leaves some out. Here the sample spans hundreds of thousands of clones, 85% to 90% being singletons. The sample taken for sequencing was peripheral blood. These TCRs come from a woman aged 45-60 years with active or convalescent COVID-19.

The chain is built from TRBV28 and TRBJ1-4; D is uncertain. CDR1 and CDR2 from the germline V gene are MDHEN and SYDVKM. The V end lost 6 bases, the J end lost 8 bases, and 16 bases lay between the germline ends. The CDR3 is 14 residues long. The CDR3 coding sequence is TGTGCCAGCAGCCCAAACCTCTACCGCGAAAAACTGTTTTTT. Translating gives CASSPNLYREKLFF.

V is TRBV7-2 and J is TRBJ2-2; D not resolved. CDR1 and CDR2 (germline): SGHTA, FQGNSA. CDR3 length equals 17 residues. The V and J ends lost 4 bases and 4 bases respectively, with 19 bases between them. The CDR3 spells CASSSLASSSGTGELFF. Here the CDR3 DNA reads TGTGCCAGCAGCTCCCTCGCTTCTTCTTCGGGCACCGGGGAGCTGTTTTTT.

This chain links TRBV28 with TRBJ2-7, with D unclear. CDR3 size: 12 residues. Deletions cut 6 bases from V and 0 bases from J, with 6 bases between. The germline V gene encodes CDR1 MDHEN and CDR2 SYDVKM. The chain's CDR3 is CASSRFSYEQYF. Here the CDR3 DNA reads TGTGCCAGCAGCCGGTTCTCCTACGAGCAGTACTTC.

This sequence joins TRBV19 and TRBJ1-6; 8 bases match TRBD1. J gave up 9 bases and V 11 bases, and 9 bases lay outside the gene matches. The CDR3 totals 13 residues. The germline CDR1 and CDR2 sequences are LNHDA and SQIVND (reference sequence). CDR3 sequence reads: CASQIDRGSPLHF. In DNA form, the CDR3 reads TGTGCCTCTCAAATCGACAGGGGTTCACCCCTCCACTTT.

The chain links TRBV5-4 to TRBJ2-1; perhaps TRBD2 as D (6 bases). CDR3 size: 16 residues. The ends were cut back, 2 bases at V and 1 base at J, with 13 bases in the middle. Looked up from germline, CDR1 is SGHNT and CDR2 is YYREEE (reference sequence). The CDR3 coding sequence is TGTGCCAGCAGCTTCGTGGTTGGAGGGTCCTACAATGAGCAGTTCTTC. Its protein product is CASSFVVGGSYNEQFF.

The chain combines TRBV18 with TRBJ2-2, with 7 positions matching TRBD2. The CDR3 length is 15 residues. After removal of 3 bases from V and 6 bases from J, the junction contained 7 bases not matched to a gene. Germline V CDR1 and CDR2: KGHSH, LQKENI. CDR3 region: CASSPSRGGAGELFF. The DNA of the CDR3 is TGTGCCAGCTCACCGTCGAGGGGAGGGGCCGGGGAGCTGTTTTTT.

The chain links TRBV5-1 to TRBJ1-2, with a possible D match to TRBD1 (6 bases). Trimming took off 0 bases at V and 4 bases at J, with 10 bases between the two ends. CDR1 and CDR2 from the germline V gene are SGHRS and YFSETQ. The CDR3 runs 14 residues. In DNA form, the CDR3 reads TGCGCCAGCAGCTTGGGGGGACATCTCTATGGCTACACCTTC. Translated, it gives CASSLGGHLYGYTF. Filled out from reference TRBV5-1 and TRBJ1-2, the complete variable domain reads KAGVTQTPRYLIKTRGQQVTLSCSPISGHRSVSWYQQTPGQGLQFLFEYFSETQRNKGNFPGRFSGRQFSNSRSEMNVSTLELGDSALYLCASSLGGHLYGYTFGSGTRLTVV.

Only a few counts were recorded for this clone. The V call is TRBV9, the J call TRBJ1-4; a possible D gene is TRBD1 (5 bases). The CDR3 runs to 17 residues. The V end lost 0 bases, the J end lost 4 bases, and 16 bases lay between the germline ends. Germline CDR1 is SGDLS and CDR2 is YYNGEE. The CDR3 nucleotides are TGTGCCAGCAGCGTAGTTGTGGGGCTTTCCCTTAATGAAAAACTGTTTTTT. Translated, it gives CASSVVVGLSLNEKLFF. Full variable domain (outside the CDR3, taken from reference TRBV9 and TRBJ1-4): DSGVTQTPKHLITATGQRVTLRCSPRSGDLSVYWYQQSLDQGLQFLIQYYNGEERAKGNILERFSAQQFPDLHSELNLSSLELGDSALYFCASSVVVGLSLNEKLFFGSGTQLSVL.

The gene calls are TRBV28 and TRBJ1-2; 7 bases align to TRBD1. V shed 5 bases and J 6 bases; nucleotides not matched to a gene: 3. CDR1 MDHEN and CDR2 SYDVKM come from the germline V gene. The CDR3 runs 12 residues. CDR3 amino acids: CASSAQGDGYTF. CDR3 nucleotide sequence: TGTGCCAGCAGTGCCCAGGGGGATGGCTACACCTTC.